The clone carrying this TCR beta chain has ten or more counts. Its antigen is as yet unknown. One entry per CDR3 protein, called by TCRdb with MiXCR from the reads. The sample has 500,000 or so distinct CDR3 sequences, 16% seen once; the top ten hold more than 20%. This record belongs to a study of T cell repertoires in cytomegalovirus infection. Study results and caveats: The study found HLA-C-restricted CMV-specific TCR beta clonotypes dominating the ex vivo response. Pooled public TCR beta family frequency picked out CMV carriers with the relevant HLA.

CDR1 MNHEY and CDR2 SMNVEV come from the germline V gene (reference sequence). The CDR3 has 13 residues. The V and J ends lost 6 bases and 4 bases respectively, with 12 bases between them. The chain carries TRBV27 and TRBJ1-2; D is unresolved. Sequenced input: CD8+ T cells from PBMCs. The sequence was obtained from a human donor in good health (CMV status not recorded). Some clones in this sample may be carry-over from other donors' samples. CDR3 amino acids: CASSLTGSYGYTF. DNA of the CDR3: TGTGCCAGCAGCCTTACGGGGAGCTATGGCTACACCTTC.